This TCR beta chain was observed in a study of T cells in Graves' hyperthyroidism and ophthalmopathy. Looking at the study overall: Blood from the periphery was taken at initial diagnosis, before any treatment.

Stable Graves' hyperthyroidism meant no ophthalmopathy progression within 18 months. This clonotype has just a few counts. What it binds is unknown. This CDR3 comprises 16 residues. V lost 5 bases and J lost 0; bases outside the gene matches: 6. Regions amplified from RNA transcripts were the TCR beta CDR3 regions. HTBI primers drove first-round RT-PCR of the TCR CDR3. Each CDR3 protein is one row after TCRdb ran MiXCR on the multiplex PCR reads. The repertoire includes a few hundred thousand distinct CDR3 sequences, around 14% of them detected once, and under 8% sits in the top ten. Findings of the study overall: Within blood appeared most thyroid clonotypes that had expanded above 0.001. The model forecast ophthalmopathy, anticipating it by a median approximately 6.1 months before onset.

The chain has TRBV12-3 or TRBV12-4 and TRBJ2-4; 8 nucleotides agree with TRBD2. The sample taken for sequencing was blood. This TCR was recovered from a woman aged 25 to 45 with Graves' hyperthyroidism. The CDR3 DNA reads TGTGCCAGCAGTCAAATAGCGGGACTAGCCAAAAACATTCAGTACTTC. Protein product: CASSQIAGLAKNIQYF.